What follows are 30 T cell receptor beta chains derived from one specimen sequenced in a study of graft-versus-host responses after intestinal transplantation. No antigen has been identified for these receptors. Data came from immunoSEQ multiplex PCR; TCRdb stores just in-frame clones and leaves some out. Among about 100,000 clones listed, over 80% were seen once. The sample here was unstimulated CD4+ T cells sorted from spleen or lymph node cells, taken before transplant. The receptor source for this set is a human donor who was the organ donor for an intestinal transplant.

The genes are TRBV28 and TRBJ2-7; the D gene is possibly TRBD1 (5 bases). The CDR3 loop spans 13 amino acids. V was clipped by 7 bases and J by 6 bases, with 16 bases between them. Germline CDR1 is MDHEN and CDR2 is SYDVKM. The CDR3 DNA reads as TGTGCCAGCAATCCGACCGCCAGGGTCGAGCAGTACTTC. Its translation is CASNPTARVEQYF.

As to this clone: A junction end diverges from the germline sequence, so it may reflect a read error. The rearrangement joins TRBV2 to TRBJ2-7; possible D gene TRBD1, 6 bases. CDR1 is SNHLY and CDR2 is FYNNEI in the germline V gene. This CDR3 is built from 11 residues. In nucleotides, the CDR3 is TGTGCCAGCAGTCAAACCGGGACAAGGATCTTC. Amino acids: CASSQTGTRIF.

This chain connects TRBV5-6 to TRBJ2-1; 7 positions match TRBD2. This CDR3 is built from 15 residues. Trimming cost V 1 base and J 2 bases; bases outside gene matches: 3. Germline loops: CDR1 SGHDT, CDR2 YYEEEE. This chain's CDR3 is CASSLFGLAYNEQFF. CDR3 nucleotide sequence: TGTGCCAGCAGCTTGTTTGGACTAGCCTACAATGAGCAGTTCTTC.

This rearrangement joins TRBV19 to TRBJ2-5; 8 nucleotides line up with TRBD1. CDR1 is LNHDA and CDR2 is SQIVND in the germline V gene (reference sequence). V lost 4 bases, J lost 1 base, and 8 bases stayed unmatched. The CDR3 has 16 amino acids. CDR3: CASSTRTGKVQETQYF. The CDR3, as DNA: TGTGCCAGTAGTACTAGGACAGGGAAAGTCCAAGAGACCCAGTACTTC.

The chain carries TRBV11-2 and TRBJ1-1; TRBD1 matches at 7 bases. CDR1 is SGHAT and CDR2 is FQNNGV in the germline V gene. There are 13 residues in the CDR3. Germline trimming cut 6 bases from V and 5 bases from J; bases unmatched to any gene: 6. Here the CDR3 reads CASSYRGGTEAFF. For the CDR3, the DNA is TGTGCCAGCAGTTACAGGGGAGGAACTGAAGCTTTCTTT. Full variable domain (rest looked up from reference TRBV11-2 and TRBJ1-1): EAGVAQSPRYKIIEKRQSVAFWCNPISGHATLYWYQQILGQGPKLLIQFQNNGVVDDSQLPKDRFSAERLKGVDSTLKIQPAKLEDSAVYLCASSYRGGTEAFFGQGTRLTVV.

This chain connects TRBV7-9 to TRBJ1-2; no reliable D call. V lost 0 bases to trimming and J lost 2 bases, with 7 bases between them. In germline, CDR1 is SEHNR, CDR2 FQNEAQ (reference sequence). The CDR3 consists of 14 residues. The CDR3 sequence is CASSLAGRNYGYTF. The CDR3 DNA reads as TGTGCCAGCAGCTTAGCGGGGAGAAACTATGGCTACACCTTC.

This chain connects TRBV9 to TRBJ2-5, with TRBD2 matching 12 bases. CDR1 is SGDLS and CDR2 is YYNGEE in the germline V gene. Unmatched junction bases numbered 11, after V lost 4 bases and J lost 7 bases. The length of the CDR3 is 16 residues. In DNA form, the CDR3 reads TGTGCCAGCAGCACCCCTAGCGGGAGGGCCCCGGGGACCCAGTACTTC. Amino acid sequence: CASSTPSGRAPGTQYF.

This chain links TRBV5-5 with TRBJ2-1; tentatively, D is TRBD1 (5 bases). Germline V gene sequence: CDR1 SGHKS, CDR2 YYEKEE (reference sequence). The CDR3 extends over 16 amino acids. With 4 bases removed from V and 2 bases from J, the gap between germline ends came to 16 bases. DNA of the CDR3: TGTGCCAGCAGCCAAAATCAGGGTAGGGCCTACAATGAGCAGTTCTTC. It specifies CASSQNQGRAYNEQFF. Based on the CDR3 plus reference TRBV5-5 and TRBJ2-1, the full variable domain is DAGVTQSPTHLIKTRGQQVTLRCSPISGHKSVSWYQQVLGQGPQFIFQYYEKEERGRGNFPDRFSARQFPNYSSELNVNALLLGDSALYLCASSQNQGRAYNEQFFGPGTRLTVL.

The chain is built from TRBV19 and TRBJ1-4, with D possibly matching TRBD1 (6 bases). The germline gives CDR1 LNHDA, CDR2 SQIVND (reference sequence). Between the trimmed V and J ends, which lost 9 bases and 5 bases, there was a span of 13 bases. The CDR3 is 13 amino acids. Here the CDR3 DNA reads TGTGCCAGCAAGCGACAGGAGAATGAAAAACTGTTTTTT. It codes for CASKRQENEKLFF.

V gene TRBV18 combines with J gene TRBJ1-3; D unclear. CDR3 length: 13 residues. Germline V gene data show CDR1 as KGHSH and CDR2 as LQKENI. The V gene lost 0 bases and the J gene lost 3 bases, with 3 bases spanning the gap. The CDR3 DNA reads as TGTGCCAGCTCACCACCTAATGGAAACACCATATATTTT. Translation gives CASSPPNGNTIYF.

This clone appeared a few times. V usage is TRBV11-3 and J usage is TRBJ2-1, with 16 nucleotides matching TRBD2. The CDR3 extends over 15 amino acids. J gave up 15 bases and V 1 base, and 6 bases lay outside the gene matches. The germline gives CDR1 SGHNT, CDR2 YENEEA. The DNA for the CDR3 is TGTGCCAGCAGCTTAGCCGGGACTAGCGGGAGGGCGGGGTTCTTC. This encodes CASSLAGTSGRAGFF.

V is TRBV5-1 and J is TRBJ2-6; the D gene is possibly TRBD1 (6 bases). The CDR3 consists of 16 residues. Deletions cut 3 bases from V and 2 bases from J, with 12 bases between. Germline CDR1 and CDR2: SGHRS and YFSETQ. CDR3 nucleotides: TGCGCCAGCAGCTCTTCGTACAGGGCTGGGGCCAACGTCCTGACTTTC. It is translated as CASSSSYRAGANVLTF.

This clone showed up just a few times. CDR3 DNA sequence: TGCGCCAGCACCTGGGGTCGCGACACTGAAGCTTTCTTT. Translated, it gives CASTWGRDTEAFF. The gene calls are TRBV5-1 and TRBJ1-1; D is ambiguous. This CDR3 region has 13 residues. V was shortened by 6 bases and J by 3 bases, with 12 bases between the two germline ends. Per the germline V gene, CDR1 is SGHRS and CDR2 is YFSETQ.

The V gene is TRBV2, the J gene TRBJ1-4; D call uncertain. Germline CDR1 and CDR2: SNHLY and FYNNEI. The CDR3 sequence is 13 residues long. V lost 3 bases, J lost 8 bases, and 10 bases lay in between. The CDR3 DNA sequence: TGTGCCAGCAGTGAGGGCAGGAAGGAAAAACTGTTTTTT. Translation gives CASSEGRKEKLFF.

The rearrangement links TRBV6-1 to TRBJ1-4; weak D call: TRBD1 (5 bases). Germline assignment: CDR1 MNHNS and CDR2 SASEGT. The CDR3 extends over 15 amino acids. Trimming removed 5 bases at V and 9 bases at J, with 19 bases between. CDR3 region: CASSRGRGWDKKLFF. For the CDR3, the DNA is TGTGCCAGCAGTCGGGGACGGGGATGGGATAAAAAACTGTTTTTT.

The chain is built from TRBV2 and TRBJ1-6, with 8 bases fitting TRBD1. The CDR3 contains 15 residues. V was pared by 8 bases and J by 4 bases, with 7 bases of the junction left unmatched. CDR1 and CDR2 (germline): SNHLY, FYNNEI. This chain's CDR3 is CASCDRGAYNSPLHF. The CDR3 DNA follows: TGTGCCAGCTGCGACAGGGGTGCTTATAATTCACCCCTCCACTTT. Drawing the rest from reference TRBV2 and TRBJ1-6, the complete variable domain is EPEVTQTPSHQVTQMGQEVILRCVPISNHLYFYWYRQILGQKVEFLVSFYNNEISEKSEIFDDQFSVERPDGSNFTLKIRSTKLEDSAMYFCASCDRGAYNSPLHFGNGTRLTVT.

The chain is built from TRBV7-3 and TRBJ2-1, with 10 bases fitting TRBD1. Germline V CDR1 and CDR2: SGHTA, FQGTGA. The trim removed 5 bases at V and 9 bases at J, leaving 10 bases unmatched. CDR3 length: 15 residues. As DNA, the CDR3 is TGTGCCAGCAGCCGGTCCCCGGGACAGGGGACTGAGCAGTTCTTC. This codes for CASSRSPGQGTEQFF.

DNA for the CDR3: TGCGCCAGCAGCCGCCCCCCTCAAGGGGGGGCGGACGAGCAGTACTTC. This sequence encodes CASSRPPQGGADEQYF. The chain employs TRBV4-1 and TRBJ2-7; weak D call: TRBD2 (7 bases). Trimming removed 4 bases at V and 5 bases at J, with 21 bases between. Germline CDR1 is MGHRA and CDR2 is YSYEKL. The CDR3 loop spans 16 amino acids.

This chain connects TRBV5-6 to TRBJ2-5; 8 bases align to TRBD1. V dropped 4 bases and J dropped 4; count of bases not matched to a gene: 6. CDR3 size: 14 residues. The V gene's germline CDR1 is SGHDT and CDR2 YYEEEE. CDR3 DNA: TGTGCCAGCAGCCTCCAGGGGGCGTTAGAGACCCAGTACTTC. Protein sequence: CASSLQGALETQYF. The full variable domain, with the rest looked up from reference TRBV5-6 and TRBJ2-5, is DAGVTQSPTHLIKTRGQQVTLRCSPKSGHDTVSWYQQALGQGPQFIFQYYEEEERQRGNFPDRFSGHQFPNYSSELNVNALLLGDSALYLCASSLQGALETQYFGPGTRLLVL.

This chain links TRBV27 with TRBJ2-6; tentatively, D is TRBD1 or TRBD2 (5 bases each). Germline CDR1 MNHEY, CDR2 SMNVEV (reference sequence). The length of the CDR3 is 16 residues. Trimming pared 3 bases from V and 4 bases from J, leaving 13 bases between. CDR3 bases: TGTGCCAGCAGTTTTTTTGGGGGTTCGGGGGCCAACGTCCTGACTTTC. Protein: CASSFFGGSGANVLTF.

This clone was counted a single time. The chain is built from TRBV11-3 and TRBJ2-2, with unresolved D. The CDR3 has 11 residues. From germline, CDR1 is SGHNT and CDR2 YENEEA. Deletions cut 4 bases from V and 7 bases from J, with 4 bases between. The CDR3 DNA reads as TGTGCCAGCAGCTATCGCGGGGAGCTGTTTTTT. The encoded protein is CASSYRGELFF.

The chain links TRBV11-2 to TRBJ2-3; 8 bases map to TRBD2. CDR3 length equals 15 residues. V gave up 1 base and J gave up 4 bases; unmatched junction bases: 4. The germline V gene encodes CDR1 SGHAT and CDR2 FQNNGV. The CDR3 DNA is TGTGCCAGCAGCTTAGTCGGGGGGGCATCAGATACGCAGTATTTT. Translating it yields CASSLVGGASDTQYF. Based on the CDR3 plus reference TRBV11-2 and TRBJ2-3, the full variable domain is EAGVAQSPRYKIIEKRQSVAFWCNPISGHATLYWYQQILGQGPKLLIQFQNNGVVDDSQLPKDRFSAERLKGVDSTLKIQPAKLEDSAVYLCASSLVGGASDTQYFGPGTRLTVL.

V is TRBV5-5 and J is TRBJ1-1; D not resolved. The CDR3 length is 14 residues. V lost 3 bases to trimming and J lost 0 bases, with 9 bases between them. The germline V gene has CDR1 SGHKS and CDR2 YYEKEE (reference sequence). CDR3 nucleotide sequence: TGTGCCAGCAGCTACCGGGCTTTGAACACTGAAGCTTTCTTT. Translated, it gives CASSYRALNTEAFF.

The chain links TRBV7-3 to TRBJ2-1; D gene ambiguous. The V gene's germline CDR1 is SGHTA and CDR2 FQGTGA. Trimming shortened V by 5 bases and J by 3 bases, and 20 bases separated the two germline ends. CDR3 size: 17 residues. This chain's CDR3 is CASSHARSRLGYNEQFF. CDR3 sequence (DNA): TGTGCCAGCAGCCACGCTCGGTCGCGATTGGGCTACAATGAGCAGTTCTTC. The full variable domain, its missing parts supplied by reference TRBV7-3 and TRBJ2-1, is GAGVSQTPSNKVTEKGKYVELRCDPISGHTALYWYRQSLGQGPEFLIYFQGTGAADDSGLPNDRFFAVRPEGSVSTLKIQRTERGDSAVYLCASSHARSRLGYNEQFFGPGTRLTVL.

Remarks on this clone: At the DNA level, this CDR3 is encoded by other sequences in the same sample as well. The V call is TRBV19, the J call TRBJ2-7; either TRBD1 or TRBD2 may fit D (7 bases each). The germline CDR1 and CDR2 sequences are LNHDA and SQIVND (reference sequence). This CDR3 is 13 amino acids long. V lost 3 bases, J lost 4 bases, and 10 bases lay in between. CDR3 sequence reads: CASSIQGGYEQYF. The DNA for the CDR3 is TGTGCCAGTAGTATTCAGGGGGGGTACGAGCAGTACTTC.

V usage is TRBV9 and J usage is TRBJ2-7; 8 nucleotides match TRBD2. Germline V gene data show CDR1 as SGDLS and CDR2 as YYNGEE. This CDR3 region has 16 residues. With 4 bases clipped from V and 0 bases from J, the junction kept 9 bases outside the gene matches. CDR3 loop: CASSPTSGGYSYEQYF. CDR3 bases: TGTGCCAGCAGCCCAACAAGCGGGGGATACTCCTACGAGCAGTACTTC.

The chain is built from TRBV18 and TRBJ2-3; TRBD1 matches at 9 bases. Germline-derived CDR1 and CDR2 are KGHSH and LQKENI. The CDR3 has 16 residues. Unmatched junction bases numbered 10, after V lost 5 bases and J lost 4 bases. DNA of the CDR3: TGTGCCAGCTCAGCTGGGACAGGGAGGTGGGCAGATACGCAGTATTTT. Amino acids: CASSAGTGRWADTQYF.

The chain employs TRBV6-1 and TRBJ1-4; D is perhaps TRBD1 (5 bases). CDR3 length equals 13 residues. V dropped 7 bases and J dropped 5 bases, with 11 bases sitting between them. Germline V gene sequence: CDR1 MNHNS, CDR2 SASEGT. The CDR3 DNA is TGTGCCAGCACTGGCAGGACAAATGAAAAACTGTTTTTT. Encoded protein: CASTGRTNEKLFF.

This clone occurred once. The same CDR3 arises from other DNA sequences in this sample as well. The CDR3 region is CATSLAGRTDTQYF. The CDR3 coding sequence is TGTGCCACCTCGTTAGCGGGCCGAACAGATACGCAGTATTTT. The chain is built from TRBV2 and TRBJ2-3; 7 nucleotides line up with TRBD2. Germline trimming cut 10 bases from V and 3 bases from J; bases unmatched to any gene: 10. CDR1 is SNHLY, CDR2 FYNNEI, per germline. There are 14 residues in the CDR3. The full variable domain, in which reference TRBV2 and TRBJ2-3 provide the parts outside the CDR3, is EPEVTQTPSHQVTQMGQEVILRCVPISNHLYFYWYRQILGQKVEFLVSFYNNEISEKSEIFDDQFSVERPDGSNFTLKIRSTKLEDSAMYFCATSLAGRTDTQYFGPGTRLTVL.

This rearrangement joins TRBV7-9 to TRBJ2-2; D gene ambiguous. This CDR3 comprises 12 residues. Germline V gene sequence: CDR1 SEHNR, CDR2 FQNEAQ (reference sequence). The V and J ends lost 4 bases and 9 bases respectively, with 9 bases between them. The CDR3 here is CASSYPLRELFF. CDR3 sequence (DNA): TGTGCCAGCAGCTACCCTCTCCGGGAGCTGTTTTTT.